The clone carrying this TCR beta chain was observed a handful of times. This record comes from a study of neoadjuvant anti-PD-1 for oral cavity cancer. CDR3 size: 16 residues. CDR1 and CDR2 from the germline V gene are SGHAT and FQNNGV. Between the trimmed V and J ends, which lost 0 bases and 0 bases, there was a span of 11 bases. These oral cavity squamous cell carcinomas were HPV-negative and locally advanced. Produced via immunoSEQ multiplex PCR; TCRdb's table is partial and in-frame only. This table holds 15,000 to 20,000 clones, approximately 79% found once. This receptor was identified in a person aged 40 to 85 with oral cavity squamous cell carcinoma. The chain couples TRBV11-2 to TRBJ1-1; D call uncertain. This specimen was PBMCs, taken before nivolumab (anti-PD-1) treatment. Here the CDR3 DNA reads TGTGCCAGCAGCTTAGATCTAAGGAGCATGAACACTGAAGCTTTCTTT. Amino acid sequence: CASSLDLRSMNTEAFF.